These 21 T cell receptor beta chains came from one sample sequenced in a study of molecular identifiers for immune sequencing clone quantification. TCRdb processed the PCR reads anew with MiXCR; each CDR3 protein has one entry. Of about 9,700 distinct CDR3 sequences listed, roughly 19% are singletons. The sequenced sample was naive CD8+ T cells from blood, with Jurkat cell RNA spiked in. Subset denoted: FACS-sorted CD8+CD4-CCR7+CD45RA+ naive T cells. These receptors all stem from a human donor in good health. Some libraries in this study had Jurkat cell RNA spiked in.

V usage is TRBV12-3 or TRBV12-4 and J usage is TRBJ2-7; the D gene could be TRBD1 or TRBD2 (5 bases each). V was trimmed by 5 bases and J by 2 bases, leaving 10 bases between them. CDR3 length: 13 amino acids. The CDR3 region has the DNA TGTGCCAGCAGTCCAGTGGGACCCTACGAGCAGTACTTC. It specifies CASSPVGPYEQYF.

This clonotype was seen only a few times. A much more abundant neighbour one base away suggests this may be a read error. V is TRBV4-1 and J is TRBJ2-7; TRBD1 agrees at 9 bases. Germline loops: CDR1 MGHRA, CDR2 YSYEKL. The CDR3 loop spans 13 amino acids. The CDR3 bases are TGCGCCAGCGGCCAGGGACAGGGCTACGAGCAGTACTTC. Its translation is CASGQGQGYEQYF.

Within the sample, this clonotype is medium-sized. The chain links TRBV20-1 to TRBJ2-1, with 8 positions matching TRBD2. The germline V gene has CDR1 DFQATT and CDR2 SNEGSKA (reference sequence). This CDR3 contains 15 residues. V lost 0 bases and J lost 2; bases outside the gene matches: 3. The CDR3 DNA reads TGCAGTGCTAGAGAACCGGGACTAGCCTACAATGAGCAGTTCTTC. Its protein is CSAREPGLAYNEQFF.

The J gene is TRBJ1-6, the V gene TRBV7-9; D unresolved. With 5 bases removed from V and 9 bases from J, the gap between germline ends came to 14 bases. The germline V gene has CDR1 SEHNR and CDR2 FQNEAQ (reference sequence). The CDR3 has 14 amino acids. The DNA for the CDR3 is TGTGCCAGCAGCCACAGCCCGCTGGCTTCACCCCTCCACTTT. This encodes CASSHSPLASPLHF.

The chain uses TRBV9 and TRBJ1-2; D is perhaps TRBD1 (6 bases). This CDR3 comprises 15 residues. Germline V gene lookup returns CDR1 SGDLS and CDR2 YYNGEE. Trimming shortened V by 5 bases and J by 5 bases, and 19 bases separated the two germline ends. DNA for the CDR3: TGTGCCAGCAGGGGAACAGGGACTTGGGGGTATGGCTACACCTTC. Its protein is CASRGTGTWGYGYTF.

Only a few counts were recorded for this clonotype. It may be a read error: a sequence one base away is much more abundant. This chain connects TRBV7-8 to TRBJ2-7; D remains ambiguous. CDR3 length equals 15 residues. V was trimmed by 0 bases and J by 3 bases, leaving 12 bases between them. CDR1 SGHVS and CDR2 FQNEAQ come from the germline V gene. CDR3 loop: CASSLAPGLRYEQYF. DNA for the CDR3: TGTGCCAGCAGCTTAGCTCCGGGTCTACGCTACGAGCAGTACTTC.

This clonotype appeared once. A much larger clone is a single base away; this may be a read error. The chain is built from TRBV5-6 and TRBJ2-3; 8 bases match TRBD2. Germline lookup yields CDR1 SGHDT and CDR2 YYEEEE. This CDR3 spans 17 amino acids. This CDR3 reads CASGLAGLAGSTDTQYF. CDR3 coding DNA: TGTGCCAGCGGCTTGGCTGGGCTAGCGGGTAGCACAGATACGCAGTATTTT.

Sample share makes this clonotype medium-sized. The CDR3 bases are TGCGCCAGCAGCCAAGCAGCCAGGGACACAGATACGCAGTATTTT. This sequence encodes CASSQAARDTDTQYF. J is TRBJ2-3 and V is TRBV4-1, with D tentatively TRBD1 (5 bases). The germline gives CDR1 MGHRA, CDR2 YSYEKL. Between the trimmed V and J ends, which lost 1 base and 2 bases, there was a span of 10 bases. The CDR3 runs 15 residues.

As concerns this clonotype: Being one base from a much bigger clone, this may be a read error. The gene calls are TRBV6-2 or TRBV6-3 and TRBJ1-2, with 10 positions matching TRBD1. The V gene's germline CDR1 is MNHEY and CDR2 SVGEGT. Trimming cost V 2 bases and J 5 bases; bases outside gene matches: 11. The CDR3 spans 17 residues. CDR3 nucleotide sequence: TGTGCCAGCAGTTACGGGATTCTCGGACAGGGGGGGTATGGCTACACCTTC. Translated, it gives CASSYGILGQGGYGYTF.

This clonotype came up many times. J is TRBJ2-5 and V is TRBV14; no reliable D call. The germline V and J ends were trimmed by 2 bases and 5 bases, with 9 bases remaining between them. Germline-derived CDR1 and CDR2 are SGHDN and FVKESK. This CDR3 has 13 residues. CDR3 in amino acids: CASSQYVRETQYF. CDR3 bases: TGTGCCAGCAGCCAATATGTACGGGAGACCCAGTACTTC.

The chain couples TRBV6-1 to TRBJ2-7; 8 positions agree with TRBD2. CDR1 and CDR2 (germline): MNHNS, SASEGT. V was pared by 2 bases and J by 0 bases, with 3 bases of the junction left unmatched. The CDR3 covers 15 residues. The DNA for the CDR3 is TGTGCCAGCAGTGAACCTAGCGGGTCCTCCTACGAGCAGTACTTC. It is translated as CASSEPSGSSYEQYF.

This clonotype was seen many times. The chain has TRBV12-3 or TRBV12-4 and TRBJ1-1; no reliable D call. The V and J ends lost 1 base and 4 bases respectively, with 10 bases between them. The CDR3 has 14 residues. The CDR3 sequence is CASSLGTPGTEAFF. CDR3 coding DNA: TGTGCCAGCAGTTTAGGAACCCCTGGCACTGAAGCTTTCTTT.

A few counts support this clonotype. This sequence joins TRBV7-8 and TRBJ2-7; TRBD2 agrees at 12 bases. Germline V gives CDR1 SGHVS, CDR2 FQNEAQ. CDR3 length: 14 amino acids. J was trimmed by 5 bases and V by 5 bases; bases with no gene match: 4. The CDR3 here is CASSRLAGDDEQYF. CDR3 nucleotide sequence: TGTGCCAGCAGCCGACTAGCGGGAGATGACGAGCAGTACTTC.

By sample share, this clonotype is medium-sized. This rearrangement joins TRBV10-3 to TRBJ1-5; D unresolved. Germline assignment: CDR1 ENHRY and CDR2 SYGVKD. The CDR3 is 15 residues long. Trimming shortened V by 6 bases and J by 4 bases, and 16 bases separated the two germline ends. The CDR3 here is CAISSDGGGNQPQHF. The CDR3 nucleotides are TGTGCCATCAGCTCGGACGGCGGCGGGAATCAGCCCCAGCATTTT.

This clonotype has more than one count but fewer than ten. This chain uses TRBV4-2 with TRBJ1-1; 7 bases match TRBD1. V trimming: 1 base; J trimming: 1 base; junction bases outside the gene matches: 6. Germline V CDR1 and CDR2: LGHNA, YNFKEQ. This CDR3 region has 16 residues. The CDR3 coding sequence is TGTGCCAGCAGCCAAGCAGGGGGGGTGGAGAACACTGAAGCTTTCTTT. Its protein is CASSQAGGVENTEAFF.

Comment on this clonotype: This may come from a read error, since a much larger clone is one base off. The chain uses TRBV7-9 and TRBJ2-3, with 12 bases aligning to TRBD2. The V and J ends lost 8 bases and 8 bases, in that order; junction bases with no gene match: 14. The CDR3 has 16 amino acids. Germline loops: CDR1 SEHNR, CDR2 FQNEAQ (reference sequence). CDR3: CASGLGLAGGPGTQYF. CDR3 coding DNA: TGTGCCAGCGGCCTTGGGCTAGCGGGAGGGCCGGGTACGCAGTATTTT. The full variable domain, its missing parts supplied by reference TRBV7-9 and TRBJ2-3, is DTGVSQNPRHKITKRGQNVTFRCDPISEHNRLYWYRQTLGQGPEFLTYFQNEAQLEKSRLLSDRFSAERPKGSFSTLEIQRTEQGDSAMYLCASGLGLAGGPGTQYFGPGTRLTVL.

As to this clonotype: A read error may explain this, as a much larger clone is one base away. This sequence joins TRBV6-6 and TRBJ2-7; D ambiguous. From germline, CDR1 is MNHNY and CDR2 SVGAGI (reference sequence). This CDR3 has 12 residues. V was clipped by 2 bases and J by 7 bases, with 9 bases between them. The CDR3, as DNA: TGTGCCAGCAGTTACGTCCGCGAGGAGCAGTACTTC. Translating gives CASSYVREEQYF.

By share of the sample, this clonotype is medium-sized. The chain has TRBV29-1 and TRBJ2-7; the D gene is possibly TRBD2 (5 bases). CDR1 and CDR2 (germline): SQVTM, ANQGSEA. The V end was cut by 0 bases, the J end by 5 bases, with 17 bases between. This CDR3 is built from 15 residues. The CDR3, as DNA: TGCAGCGTTGAAGATCTCATGGAGGAGAGCCACGAGCAGTACTTC. It codes for CSVEDLMEESHEQYF.

The chain has TRBV5-1 and TRBJ2-7; 11 bases fit TRBD1. CDR3 length: 17 residues. The J segment lost 4 bases and the V segment lost 4 bases, leaving 13 bases of the junction unmatched. The germline gives CDR1 SGHRS, CDR2 YFSETQ. The CDR3 bases are TGCGCCAGCAGCGCAATTCCCTCCGGGACAGGGGGGTACGAGCAGTACTTC. This encodes CASSAIPSGTGGYEQYF.

In its sample, this clonotype is medium-sized. This sequence joins TRBV28 and TRBJ1-5; D may be TRBD1 (6 bases). V was shortened by 5 bases and J by 5 bases, with 19 bases between the two germline ends. This CDR3 region has 16 residues. CDR1 and CDR2 from the germline V gene are MDHEN and SYDVKM. This chain's CDR3 is CASSSRGSALHQPQHF. In DNA form, the CDR3 reads TGTGCCAGCAGTAGCAGGGGTTCGGCGCTCCATCAGCCCCAGCATTTT.

Comments on this clonotype: A much more abundant neighbour one base away suggests this may be a read error. J is TRBJ1-5 and V is TRBV19; D is undetermined. The CDR3 is made up of 15 amino acids. The germline CDR1 and CDR2 sequences are LNHDA and SQIVND (reference sequence). The V and J ends lost 5 bases and 6 bases respectively, with 17 bases between them. This CDR3 is CASSSFGGSSQPQHF. The CDR3 region has the DNA TGTGCCAGTAGTTCCTTCGGTGGCTCCAGTCAGCCCCAGCATTTT.